This TCR beta chain was obtained from a study of control samples from healthy donors and cancer patients. Some clones are missing from TCRdb's copy, which holds only in-frame ones; the method was immunoSEQ multiplex PCR. The sample has more than 150,000 clones; 85% to 95% are singletons. V dropped 4 bases and J dropped 8 bases, with 12 bases sitting between them. The CDR3 has 13 residues. Germline V gives CDR1 MGHRA, CDR2 YSYEKL. The source material was blood. V is TRBV4-1 and J is TRBJ1-5, with D unresolved. The sequence came from a man younger than 35 in good health. DNA for the CDR3: TGCGCCAGCAGCCGTGGCCCCCTAGAGCCCCAGCATTTT. Protein product: CASSRGPLEPQHF.